A single sample gave rise to the 3 T cell receptor beta chains below, sequenced in a study of blood T cell repertoires in COVID-19 (dated by TCRdb to about 2020). The protocol used for the library was the immunoSEQ multiplex PCR assay. The table comes from immuneACCESS by way of TCRdb, which keeps in-frame sequences with V and J called. Part of the clones is missing from these tables; in studies checked, under half for an unresolved V gene and the rest for unknown reasons. Present in this sample are about 170,000 clones, roughly 80% of which were seen just once. Together, the top ten hold more than 14% of the sample. Sequencing was performed on peripheral blood. Receptors were obtained from a woman in her 70s with COVID-19, enrolled during active disease.

The chain carries TRBV15 and TRBJ1-3; D not certain. The V and J ends lost 0 bases and 7 bases respectively, with 13 bases between them. The CDR3 has 15 residues. Germline V gene sequence: CDR1 LNHNV, CDR2 YYDKDF (reference sequence). The CDR3 region is CATSRDGQKHNTIYF. The CDR3 coding sequence is TGTGCCACCAGCAGAGATGGGCAGAAGCACAACACCATATATTTT.

V usage is TRBV5-5 and J usage is TRBJ2-5, with 8 bases that match TRBD1. Losses at the gene ends were 4 bases for V and 2 bases for J; bases not matched to a gene: 4. The germline V gene encodes CDR1 SGHKS and CDR2 YYEKEE (reference sequence). The CDR3 covers 14 residues. In nucleotides, the CDR3 is TGTGCCAGCAGCCCGGGGACAGGACAAGAGACCCAGTACTTC. It specifies CASSPGTGQETQYF.

This clone showed up just once. J is TRBJ1-6 and V is TRBV5-1; 9 bases are a match to TRBD1. The length of the CDR3 is 14 residues. The germline gives CDR1 SGHRS, CDR2 YFSETQ. V was pared by 5 bases and J by 9 bases, with 6 bases of the junction left unmatched. The CDR3 loop reads CASRVEGQGSPLHF. The DNA of the CDR3 is TGCGCCAGCAGGGTGGAGGGACAGGGTTCACCCCTCCACTTT.